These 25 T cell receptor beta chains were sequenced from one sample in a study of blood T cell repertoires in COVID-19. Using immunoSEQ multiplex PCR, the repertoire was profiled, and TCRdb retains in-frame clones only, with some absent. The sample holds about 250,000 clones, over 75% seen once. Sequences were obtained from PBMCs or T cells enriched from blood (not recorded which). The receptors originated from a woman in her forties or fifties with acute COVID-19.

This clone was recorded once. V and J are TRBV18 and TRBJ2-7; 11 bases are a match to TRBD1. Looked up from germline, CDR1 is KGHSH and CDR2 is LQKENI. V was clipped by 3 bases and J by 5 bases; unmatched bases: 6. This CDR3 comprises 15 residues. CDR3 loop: CASSPSAGQGDEQYF. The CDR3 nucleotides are TGTGCCAGCTCACCGTCGGCGGGACAGGGGGACGAGCAGTACTTC.

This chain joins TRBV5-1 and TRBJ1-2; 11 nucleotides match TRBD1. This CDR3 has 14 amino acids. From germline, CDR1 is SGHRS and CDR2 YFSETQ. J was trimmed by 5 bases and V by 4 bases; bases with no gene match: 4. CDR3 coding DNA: TGCGCCAGCAGCCTGGGACAGGGGGTTTATGGCTACACCTTC. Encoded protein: CASSLGQGVYGYTF.

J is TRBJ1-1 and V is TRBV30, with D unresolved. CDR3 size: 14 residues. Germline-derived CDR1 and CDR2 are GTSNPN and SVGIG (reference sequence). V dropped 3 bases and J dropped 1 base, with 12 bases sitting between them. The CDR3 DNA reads TGTGCCTGGAGCATCGGTAGATCGAACACTGAAGCTTTCTTT. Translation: CAWSIGRSNTEAFF.

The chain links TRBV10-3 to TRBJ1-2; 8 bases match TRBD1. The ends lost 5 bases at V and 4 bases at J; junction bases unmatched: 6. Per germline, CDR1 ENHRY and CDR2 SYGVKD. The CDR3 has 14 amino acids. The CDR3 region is CAISSGGYRYGYTF. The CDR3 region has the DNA TGTGCCATCAGTTCAGGGGGCTATCGCTATGGCTACACCTTC.

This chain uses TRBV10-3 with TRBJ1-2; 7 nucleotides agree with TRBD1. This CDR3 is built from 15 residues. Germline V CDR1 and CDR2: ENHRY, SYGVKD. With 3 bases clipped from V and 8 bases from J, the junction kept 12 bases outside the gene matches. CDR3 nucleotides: TGTGCCATCAGTGATACGGGCAGGGGGGCTCCCGGCTACACCTTC. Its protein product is CAISDTGRGAPGYTF.

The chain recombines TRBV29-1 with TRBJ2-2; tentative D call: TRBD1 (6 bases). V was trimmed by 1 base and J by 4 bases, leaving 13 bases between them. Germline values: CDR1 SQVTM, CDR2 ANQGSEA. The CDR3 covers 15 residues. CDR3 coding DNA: TGCAGCGTTGAAGTCTTCGGACAGCCCACCGGGGAGCTGTTTTTT. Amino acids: CSVEVFGQPTGELFF.

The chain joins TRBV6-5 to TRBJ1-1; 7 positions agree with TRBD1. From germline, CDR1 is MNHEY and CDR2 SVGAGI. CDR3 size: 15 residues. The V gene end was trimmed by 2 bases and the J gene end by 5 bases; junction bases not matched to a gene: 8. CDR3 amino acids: CASSYVTAGGTEAFF. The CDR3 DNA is TGTGCCAGCAGTTACGTAACGGCAGGGGGGACTGAAGCTTTCTTT.

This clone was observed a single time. This chain's CDR3 is CASSQDRPGANEKLFF. In nucleotides, the CDR3 is TGCGCCAGCAGCCAAGACCGGCCAGGGGCTAATGAAAAACTGTTTTTT. J is TRBJ1-4 and V is TRBV4-3, with D tentatively TRBD1 (6 bases). CDR1 and CDR2 from the germline V gene are LGHNA and YSLEER. Trimming took off 0 bases at V and 3 bases at J, with 11 bases between the two ends. This CDR3 comprises 16 residues.

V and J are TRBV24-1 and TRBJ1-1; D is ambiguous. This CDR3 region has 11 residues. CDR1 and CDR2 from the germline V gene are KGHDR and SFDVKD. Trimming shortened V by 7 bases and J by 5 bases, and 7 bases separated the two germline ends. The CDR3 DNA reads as TGTGCCACCAGCGGTAGTACTGAAGCTTTCTTT. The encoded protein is CATSGSTEAFF.

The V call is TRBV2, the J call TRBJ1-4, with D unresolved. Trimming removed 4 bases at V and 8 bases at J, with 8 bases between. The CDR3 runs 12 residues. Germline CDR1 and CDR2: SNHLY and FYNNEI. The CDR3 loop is CASSVLEEKLFF. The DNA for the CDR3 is TGTGCCAGCAGTGTTCTTGAGGAAAAACTGTTTTTT.

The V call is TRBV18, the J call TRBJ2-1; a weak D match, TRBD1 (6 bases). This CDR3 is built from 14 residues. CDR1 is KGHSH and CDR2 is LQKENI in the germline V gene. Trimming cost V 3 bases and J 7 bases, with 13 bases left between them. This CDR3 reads CASSPQGMGNEQFF. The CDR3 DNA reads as TGTGCCAGCTCACCTCAGGGGATGGGGAATGAGCAGTTCTTC.

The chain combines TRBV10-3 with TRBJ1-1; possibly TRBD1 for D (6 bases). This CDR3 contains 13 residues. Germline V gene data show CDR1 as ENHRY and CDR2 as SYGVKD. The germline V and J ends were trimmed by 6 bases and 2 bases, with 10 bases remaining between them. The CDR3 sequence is CAISGQINTEAFF. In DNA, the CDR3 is TGTGCCATCAGCGGACAGATAAACACTGAAGCTTTCTTT.

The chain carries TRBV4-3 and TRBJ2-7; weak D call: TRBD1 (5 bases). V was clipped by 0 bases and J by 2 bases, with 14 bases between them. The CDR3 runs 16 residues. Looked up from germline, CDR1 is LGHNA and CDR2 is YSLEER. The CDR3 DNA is TGCGCCAGCAGCCAAGAGATTTCGACAGACCCCTACGAGCAGTACTTC. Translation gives CASSQEISTDPYEQYF.

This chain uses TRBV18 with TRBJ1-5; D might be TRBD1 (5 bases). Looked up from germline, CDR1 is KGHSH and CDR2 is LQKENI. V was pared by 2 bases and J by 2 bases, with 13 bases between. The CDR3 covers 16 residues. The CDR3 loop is CASSPGAGSGNQPQHF. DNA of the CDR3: TGTGCCAGCTCACCAGGGGCAGGGTCGGGCAATCAGCCCCAGCATTTT.

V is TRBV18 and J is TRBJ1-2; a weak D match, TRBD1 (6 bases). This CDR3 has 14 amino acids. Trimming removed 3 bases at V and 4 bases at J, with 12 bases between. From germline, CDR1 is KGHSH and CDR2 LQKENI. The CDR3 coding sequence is TGTGCCAGCTCACCGCCCGGGACACGCTATGGCTACACCTTC. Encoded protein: CASSPPGTRYGYTF.

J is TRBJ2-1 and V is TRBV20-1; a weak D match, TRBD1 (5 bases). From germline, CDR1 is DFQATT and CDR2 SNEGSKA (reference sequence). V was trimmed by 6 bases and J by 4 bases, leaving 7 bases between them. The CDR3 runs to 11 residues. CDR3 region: CSAKGYNEQFF. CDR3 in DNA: TGCAGTGCAAAGGGGTACAATGAGCAGTTCTTC.

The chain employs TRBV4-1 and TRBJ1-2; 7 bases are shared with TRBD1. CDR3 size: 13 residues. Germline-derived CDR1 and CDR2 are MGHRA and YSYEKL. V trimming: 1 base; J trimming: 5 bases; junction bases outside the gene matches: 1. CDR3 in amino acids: CASSQAGQYGYTF. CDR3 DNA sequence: TGCGCCAGCAGCCAAGCGGGACAGTATGGCTACACCTTC.

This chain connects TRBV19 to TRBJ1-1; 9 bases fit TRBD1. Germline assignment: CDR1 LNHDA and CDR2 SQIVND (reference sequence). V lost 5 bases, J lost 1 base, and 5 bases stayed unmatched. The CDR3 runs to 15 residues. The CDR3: CASSSGQGWNTEAFF. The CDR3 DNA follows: TGTGCCAGTAGTTCCGGACAGGGGTGGAACACTGAAGCTTTCTTT.

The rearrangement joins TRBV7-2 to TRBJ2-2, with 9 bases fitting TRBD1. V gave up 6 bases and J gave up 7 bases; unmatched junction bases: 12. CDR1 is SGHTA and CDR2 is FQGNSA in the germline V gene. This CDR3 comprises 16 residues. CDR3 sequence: CASRISPRQGDGELFF. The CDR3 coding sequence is TGTGCCAGCAGGATTAGCCCGAGACAGGGGGACGGGGAGCTGTTTTTT.

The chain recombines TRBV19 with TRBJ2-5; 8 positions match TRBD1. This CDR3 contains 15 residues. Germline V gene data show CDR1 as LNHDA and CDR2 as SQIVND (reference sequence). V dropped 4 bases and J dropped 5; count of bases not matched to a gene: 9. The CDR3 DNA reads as TGTGCCAGTAGTAGTCGGACAGGGTTCATGGAGACCCAGTACTTC. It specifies CASSSRTGFMETQYF.

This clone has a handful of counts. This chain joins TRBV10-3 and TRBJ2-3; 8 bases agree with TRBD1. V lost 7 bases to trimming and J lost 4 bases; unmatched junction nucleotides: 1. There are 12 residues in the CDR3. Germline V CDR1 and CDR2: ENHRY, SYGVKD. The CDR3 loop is CAIMTGADTQYF. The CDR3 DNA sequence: TGTGCCATCATGACAGGGGCAGATACGCAGTATTTT.

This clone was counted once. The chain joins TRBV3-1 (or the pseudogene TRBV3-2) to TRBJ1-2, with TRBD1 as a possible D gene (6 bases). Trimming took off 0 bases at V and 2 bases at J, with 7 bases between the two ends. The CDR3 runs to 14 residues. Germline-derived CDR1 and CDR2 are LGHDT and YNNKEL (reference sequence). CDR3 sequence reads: CASSQERGNYGYTF. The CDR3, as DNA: TGTGCCAGCAGCCAAGAAAGGGGGAACTATGGCTACACCTTC.

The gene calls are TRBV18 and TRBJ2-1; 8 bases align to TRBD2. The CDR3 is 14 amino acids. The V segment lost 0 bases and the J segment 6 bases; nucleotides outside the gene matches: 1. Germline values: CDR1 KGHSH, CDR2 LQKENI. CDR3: CASSPPSGVNEQFF. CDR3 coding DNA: TGTGCCAGCTCACCACCTAGCGGGGTCAATGAGCAGTTCTTC.

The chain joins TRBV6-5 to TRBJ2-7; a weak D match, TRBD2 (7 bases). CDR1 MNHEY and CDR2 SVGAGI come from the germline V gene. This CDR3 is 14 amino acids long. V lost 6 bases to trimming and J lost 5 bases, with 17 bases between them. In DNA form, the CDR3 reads TGTGCCAGCAGGGGTTTCGGGGGGCCCGACGAGCAGTACTTC. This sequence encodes CASRGFGGPDEQYF.

The CDR3 nucleotides are TGCGCCAGCAGCCAAGAAGGACGGGGGGCTGGAGATACGCAGTATTTT. As protein: CASSQEGRGAGDTQYF. The chain is built from TRBV4-3 and TRBJ2-3; D possibly corresponds to TRBD2 (7 bases). From germline, CDR1 is LGHNA and CDR2 YSLEER. CDR3 size: 16 residues. The V end was cut by 0 bases, the J end by 5 bases, with 15 bases between.